This T cell receptor (beta chain) was captured by sequencing in a study of beta chain features in type 1 diabetes. Study-level results: Reads derived from cDNA could over-represent cells showing high TCR expression.

The CDR3 covers 13 residues. Germline CDR1 is SQVTM and CDR2 is ANQGSEA. Trimming removed 4 bases from V and 4 bases from J, with 10 bases in between. This clone was recorded a few times. Its antigen remains unidentified. Different DNA sequences within this sample yield the same CDR3. Expressed TCRB transcripts were sequenced after all isolated RNA was converted to cDNA. The data were produced by immunoSEQ multiplex PCR, yet TCRdb's version contains in-frame clones alone and is incomplete. The sample includes around 430,000 clones, 30% seen only once; the top ten take around 0.065%. The V and J genes are TRBV29-1 and TRBJ2-2; possible D gene TRBD1, 6 bases. The source of this sequence is a man between 18 and 29 years old in good health. Sequencing was carried out using naive CD4+ T cells from blood. This CDR3 reads CSVGRGGTGELFF. In DNA form, the CDR3 reads TGCAGCGTTGGCAGGGGCGGCACCGGGGAGCTGTTTTTT.